Listed below are T cell receptor beta chains from one sample, sequenced in a study of CD8+CD57+ T cells in acquired aplastic anemia. TCRdb re-analysed the reads in MiXCR, keeping a single row per CDR3 protein. The sample holds fewer than 300,000 distinct CDR3 sequences, approximately 82% seen once. Sequencing was carried out using sorted CD4+, CD8+, or CD8+CD57+ T cells (not recorded which) from PBMCs. These TCRs come from a human donor with aplastic anemia. The CDR3 runs from the conserved cysteine through the conserved F or W. Each record gives: J gene, D gene, V gene, CDR3 length, CDR3 protein. D genes are given only for firm matches.

>TRBJ2-3|NA|TRBV2|14
CAAGRATSTDTQYF
>NA|NA|TRBV15|14
CASSETHVQETQYF
>TRBJ2-3|TRBD2|TRBV20-1|14
CSARARGGADTQYF
>TRBJ2-7|TRBD1|TRBV6-9|15
CASSYPGTGRYEQYF
>NA|NA|TRBV7-8|14
CASSLRSGTDPQYF
>TRBJ2-1|NA|TRBV7-3|16
CASSPQGTWGGDQQFF
>TRBJ2-1|TRBD1|TRBV29-1|15
CSVERGTGQADEQFF
>TRBJ1-1|NA|TRBV7-9|15
CASSYSWGITTAAFF
>TRBJ2-2|NA|TRBV20-1|14
CSARSLGRNGELFF
>TRBJ2-3|NA|TRBV7-9|16
CASSSAPADTQYFQYF
>TRBJ1-6|TRBD1|TRBV6-1|15
CASSQGGGYSSPLHF
>TRBJ2-7|TRBD2|TRBV9|15
CASGAGENIHYFEYF
>TRBJ2-3|NA|TRBV7-3|14
CASSLVGGAATQQF
>TRBJ1-1|NA|TRBV7-3|15
CASSLSGGAITEQFF
>TRBJ2-7|NA|TRBV7-2|15
CASSELTPVIYVQYF
>NA|NA|TRBV7-8|14
CASSLSCGPDPQYF
>TRBJ1-2|NA|TRBV5-1|16
CASSEDWGNSNYGYTF
>TRBJ2-5|NA|TRBV5-5|15
CASSLLDPWGETQYF
>TRBJ2-3|NA|TRBV7-9|14
CASSLDRLPSPQHF
>TRBJ1-2|NA|TRBV29-1|12
CSVGTQTNGYTF
>NA|NA|TRBV12-3/TRBV12-4|13
CASSPGSPYEQYF
>TRBJ2-3|NA|TRBV29-1|13
CSVAPGGDYTQYF
>TRBJ2-6|TRBD1|TRBV9|16
CASSVGGQSTDTHLTF
>TRBJ2-3|TRBD2|TRBV7-6|14
CASTLAGVPSGANF
>TRBJ2-1|NA|TRBV15|14
CATSGRGNSDEQFF
>TRBJ2-7|NA|TRBV11-2|16
CASSLDLTAGIYEQYF
>TRBJ2-3|NA|TRBV7-8|14
CASSLADGHDTEYF
>TRBJ2-7|NA|TRBV15|16
CATSRDLGTERYEQYF
>TRBJ2-1|NA|TRBV7-3|16
CASSLSGGGEDDAQFF
>TRBJ2-1|TRBD2|TRBV7-9|16
CASSPRTSGGFNEQFF
>TRBJ1-1|NA|TRBV5-6|15
CASSPVHAGNTEAFF
>TRBJ2-1|NA|TRBV5-6|13
CASSFERAGGQFF
>TRBJ2-2|NA|TRBV19|14
CASSSGSSPGELFF
>TRBJ2-3|NA|TRBV9|13
CASRDGTGSNEQF
>TRBJ2-7|NA|TRBV5-1|15
CASSLGPDASYEQYF
>TRBJ1-2|NA|TRBV7-2|16
CASSPGGHALVRSYTF
>TRBJ1-1|NA|TRBV11-2|15
CASSWDGGGNTEAFF
>TRBJ2-3|TRBD2|TRBV19|14
CASSLAGGPDNQYF
>TRBJ2-7|TRBD2|TRBV6-6|14
CASSSSGVPYEQYF
>TRBJ1-4|TRBD1|TRBV2|15
CASRGQGVANEKLFF
>TRBJ2-3|NA|TRBV2|13
CASSSQATGTEQF
>TRBJ2-4|NA|TRBV5-6|12
CASSWEGDIQYF
>TRBJ2-5|NA|TRBV7-9|16
CASSVGGRADTETQYF
>TRBJ1-1|NA|TRBV10-2|13
CASSEYGRGEAFF
>TRBJ1-2|NA|TRBV7-3|13
CASSQGLAGGTHF
>TRBJ2-2|TRBD2|TRBV9|12
CASSFVPGGMFF
>TRBJ1-5|TRBD1|TRBV9|14
CASSEGDRGQDHDF
>TRBJ2-5|TRBD1|TRBV7-2|14
CASSLTGVADNDYF